Below, 10 T cell receptor beta chains from the same sample are listed, as sequenced in a study of identifying expanded T cells in peripheral blood. Some clones are missing from TCRdb's copy, which holds only in-frame ones; the method was immunoSEQ multiplex PCR. The data contain about 81,000 clones, 84% of them singletons. Sequenced input: blood. The receptors were gathered from a person aged 18 to 75 in good health.

This clone showed up just a few times. The chain employs TRBV9 and TRBJ2-3; the D gene is possibly TRBD1 (6 bases). The V end was cut by 2 bases, the J end by 6 bases, with 7 bases between. The CDR3 is made up of 12 amino acids. Germline CDR1 and CDR2: SGDLS and YYNGEE. The CDR3 sequence is CASSVQGDTQYF. Written as DNA, the CDR3 is TGTGCCAGCAGCGTCCAGGGGGATACGCAGTATTTT.

The J gene is TRBJ2-6, the V gene TRBV28; TRBD2 aligns across 7 bases. Germline V gives CDR1 MDHEN, CDR2 SYDVKM. V shed 5 bases, J shed 0 bases, and the junction held 10 bases outside the gene matches. This CDR3 is built from 18 residues. The CDR3 DNA is TGTGCCAGCAGTCCGGGTGGGGGAGGGCGCTCTGGGGCCAACGTCCTGACTTTC. It encodes CASSPGGGGRSGANVLTF. Drawing the rest from reference TRBV28 and TRBJ2-6, the complete variable domain is DVKVTQSSRYLVKRTGEKVFLECVQDMDHENMFWYRQDPGLGLRLIYFSYDVKMKEKGDIPEGYSVSREKKERFSLILESASTNQTSMYLCASSPGGGGRSGANVLTFGAGSRLTVL.

The V call is TRBV5-1, the J call TRBJ1-3; possible D gene TRBD1, 5 bases. Germline V gene sequence: CDR1 SGHRS, CDR2 YFSETQ. Trimming removed 0 bases at V and 0 bases at J, with 10 bases between. This CDR3 region has 16 residues. The CDR3 here is CASSLGGSDSGNTIYF. The CDR3 DNA reads TGCGCCAGCAGCTTGGGGGGCAGTGACTCTGGAAACACCATATATTTT.

The chain couples TRBV10-3 to TRBJ2-7; 7 bases line up with TRBD1. V gave up 5 bases and J gave up 4 bases; unmatched junction bases: 2. From germline, CDR1 is ENHRY and CDR2 SYGVKD. This CDR3 is 12 amino acids long. The CDR3 nucleotides read TGTGCCATCAGTCAGGGGGAGTACGAGCAGTACTTC. This codes for CAISQGEYEQYF.

This clone was counted between two and nine times. The rearrangement joins TRBV5-4 to TRBJ1-2; D perhaps matches TRBD1 (6 bases). Germline-derived CDR1 and CDR2 are SGHNT and YYREEE (reference sequence). The CDR3 spans 13 residues. V lost 4 bases and J lost 2, with 9 bases in between. The CDR3 nucleotides are TGTGCCAGCAGCCCAGACAGGAACTATGGCTACACCTTC. Amino acids: CASSPDRNYGYTF.

The chain couples TRBV25-1 to TRBJ2-7; D uncertain. V was shortened by 2 bases and J by 2 bases, with 10 bases between the two germline ends. The length of the CDR3 is 14 residues. Looked up from germline, CDR1 is MGHDK and CDR2 is SYGVNS. CDR3 amino acids: CASSEGGSPYEQYF. CDR3 bases: TGTGCCAGCAGTGAAGGCGGATCCCCCTACGAGCAGTACTTC.

The chain links TRBV7-2 to TRBJ2-7; 9 bases agree with TRBD2. The CDR3 sequence is 17 residues long. V lost 1 base and J lost 0; bases outside the gene matches: 7. In germline, CDR1 is SGHTA, CDR2 FQGNSA. CDR3 residues: CASSLGLADLSSYEQYF. The CDR3, as DNA: TGTGCCAGCAGCTTAGGACTAGCGGATCTTAGCTCCTACGAGCAGTACTTC.

The chain couples TRBV5-1 to TRBJ2-1; 9 bases are a match to TRBD2. The V and J ends lost 2 bases and 9 bases, in that order; junction bases with no gene match: 9. This CDR3 comprises 15 residues. The germline V gene has CDR1 SGHRS and CDR2 YFSETQ. The CDR3, as DNA: TGCGCCAGCAGCTTAATATCCGGGACTAGCAGTGAGCAGTTCTTC. This encodes CASSLISGTSSEQFF.

The chain joins TRBV27 to TRBJ2-2, with D possibly matching TRBD1 (5 bases). Germline lookup yields CDR1 MNHEY and CDR2 SMNVEV (reference sequence). V dropped 0 bases and J dropped 5 bases, with 13 bases sitting between them. The CDR3 has 16 amino acids. The DNA of the CDR3 is TGTGCCAGCAGTTTATCGTGGCAGGGTGGGACCGGGGAGCTGTTTTTT. Its protein is CASSLSWQGGTGELFF.

The chain has TRBV7-6 and TRBJ2-7, with D possibly being TRBD1 (5 bases). The CDR3 length is 17 residues. V lost 1 base to trimming and J lost 4 bases, with 20 bases between them. Germline lookup yields CDR1 SGHVS and CDR2 FNYEAQ. CDR3 coding DNA: TGTGCCAGCAGCTTAGGGTGGTGGAAAACAGGAGATTACGAGCAGTACTTC. Protein sequence: CASSLGWWKTGDYEQYF.